These 3 T cell receptor beta chains were sequenced from one sample in a study of T cells in Graves' hyperthyroidism and ophthalmopathy. Amplification yielded TCR beta CDR3 regions, with RNA transcripts as the source. A set of HTBI primers served as the primers for a first-round RT-PCR of the TCR CDR3. TCRdb redid the calling of the multiplex PCR reads with MiXCR, one entry per CDR3 protein. The sample records under 650,000 distinct CDR3 sequences, 15% to 20% being singletons. Sequences were obtained from blood. These receptors were obtained from a woman aged 30 to 39 with Graves' hyperthyroidism.

V usage is TRBV30 and J usage is TRBJ1-1; 9 nucleotides line up with TRBD1. Germline values: CDR1 GTSNPN, CDR2 SVGIG (reference sequence). V lost 5 bases to trimming and J lost 4 bases; unmatched junction nucleotides: 8. The CDR3 has 14 amino acids. The CDR3 region is CAWDPGTGSTEAFF. CDR3 coding DNA: TGTGCCTGGGATCCCGGGACAGGGTCCACTGAAGCTTTCTTT.

The sample holds a few counts of this clonotype. The genes are TRBV12-3 or TRBV12-4 and TRBJ2-7; TRBD1 matches 8 bases. V dropped 0 bases and J dropped 2; count of bases not matched to a gene: 6. CDR3 size: 16 residues. CDR3 coding DNA: TGTGCCAGCAGTTTAGCAGGGTGGACAGGGCCCTACGAGCAGTACTTC. This translates into CASSLAGWTGPYEQYF.

The V call is TRBV27, the J call TRBJ1-6, with D hard to call. Germline V lookup: CDR1 MNHEY, CDR2 SMNVEV (reference sequence). This CDR3 region has 15 residues. The V and J ends lost 5 bases and 7 bases respectively, with 15 bases between them. The CDR3 nucleotides read TGTGCCAGCAGTGAATCGATCGCGGACAATTCACCCCTCCACTTT. It is translated as CASSESIADNSPLHF.